This TCR beta chain originates from a study of technical replicates of blood from a few donors. This CDR3 region has 16 residues. Trimming removed 4 bases at V and 3 bases at J, with 19 bases between. Germline V gene data show CDR1 as SGHRS and CDR2 as YFSETQ. The protocol was immunoSEQ multiplex PCR, while the TCRdb copy is restricted to in-frame clones and leaves out a portion. The data hold around 76,000 clones, with approximately 98% observed a single time. This clone was picked up one time. The V call is TRBV5-1, the J call TRBJ1-1; weak D call: TRBD1 (6 bases). Sample: T cells isolated from PBMCs. The receptor comes from a human donor in good health. CDR3: CASSPDYRAGDTEAFF. The CDR3 nucleotides read TGCGCCAGCAGCCCAGACTACAGGGCGGGGGACACTGAAGCTTTCTTT.